These 21 T cell receptor beta chains share one sample of origin, sequenced in a study of blood T cells in healthy people across ages. A sample-barcoded 5' primer and a J-beta primer mix were used in a second PCR of roughly 7 to 11 cycles. From the 5' RACE reads, TCRdb called clonotypes with MiXCR, one entry per CDR3 protein. The table includes around 600,000 distinct CDR3 sequences, less than 60% detected once. Sequenced: blood. The source of these receptors is a man of 80 years or more in good health.

This clonotype was seen more than once but under ten times. This sequence may be a read error, since a much larger clone differs from it by one base. The rearrangement links TRBV5-1 to TRBJ1-5; no clear D gene. The CDR3 has 14 amino acids. V lost 4 bases to trimming and J lost 3 bases, with 11 bases between them. In germline, CDR1 is SGHRS, CDR2 YFSETQ. The CDR3 nucleotides are TGCGCCAGCAGCGTGGGCGGTACCAATCAGCCCCAGCATTTT. Protein: CASSVGGTNQPQHF. The full variable domain, rest sourced from reference TRBV5-1 and TRBJ1-5, is KAGVTQTPRYLIKTRGQQVTLSCSPISGHRSVSWYQQTPGQGLQFLFEYFSETQRNKGNFPGRFSGRQFSNSRSEMNVSTLELGDSALYLCASSVGGTNQPQHFGDGTRLSIL.

The gene calls are TRBV7-2 and TRBJ2-3, with 9 bases aligning to TRBD2. With V trimmed by 2 bases and J by 0 bases, 6 bases remained unmatched. The CDR3 runs to 17 residues. Germline CDR1 and CDR2: SGHTA and FQGNSA. The DNA for the CDR3 is TGTGCCAGCAGCTTACGGCTAGCGGGGTCCAGCACAGATACGCAGTATTTT. Translated: CASSLRLAGSSTDTQYF.

This clonotype was observed a single time. V gene TRBV28 combines with J gene TRBJ1-5; 7 bases line up with TRBD1. From germline, CDR1 is MDHEN and CDR2 SYDVKM. The CDR3 runs to 17 residues. J lost 2 bases, V lost 8 bases, and 15 bases had no gene match. The CDR3 coding sequence is TGTGCCAGCGGGCGGGACAGCCTTTATGGGGGCAATCAGCCCCAGCATTTT. Translating it yields CASGRDSLYGGNQPQHF.

The chain employs TRBV23-1 and TRBJ2-3, with D uncertain. TRBV23-1 is given ORF status, its function remaining uncertain. The V and J ends lost 1 base and 0 bases respectively, with 11 bases between them. This CDR3 has 16 residues. The CDR3 coding sequence is TGCGCCAGCAGTCAATTGAAGGGCAAGAGCACAGATACGCAGTATTTT. It specifies CASSQLKGKSTDTQYF.

The genes are TRBV20-1 and TRBJ2-5; 8 bases line up with TRBD1. The end of the DNA fits TRBJ2-7 better, so the J call may be wrong. There are 13 residues in the CDR3. Germline V gene lookup returns CDR1 DFQATT and CDR2 SNEGSKA (reference sequence). The DNA for the CDR3 is TGCAGTGCGGACGGACAGGGTCGCAACGAGCAGTACTTC. Amino acids: CSADGQGRNEQYF.

This clonotype has just a few counts. The rearrangement links TRBV20-1 to TRBJ1-1, with 8 bases identical to TRBD1. CDR1 is DFQATT, CDR2 SNEGSKA, per germline (reference sequence). The length of the CDR3 is 14 residues. V was pared by 6 bases and J by 3 bases, with 9 bases of the junction left unmatched. The CDR3 sequence: CSAIAGGAYTEAFF. CDR3 bases: TGCAGTGCCATAGCAGGGGGCGCTTACACTGAAGCTTTCTTT.

This clonotype was picked up one time. This chain links TRBV7-2 with TRBJ2-3, with unresolved D. V was shortened by 5 bases and J by 1 base, with 13 bases between the two germline ends. Germline CDR1 is SGHTA and CDR2 is FQGNSA. The CDR3 is 15 residues long. The CDR3 coding sequence is TGTGCCAGCAGCCCTAGTCTGCGTCGCACAGATACGCAGTATTTT. This translates into CASSPSLRRTDTQYF.

This clonotype was detected a few times. The chain carries TRBV9 and TRBJ2-7; 7 bases are shared with TRBD2. Germline V gene lookup returns CDR1 SGDLS and CDR2 YYNGEE. CDR3 length equals 15 residues. After removal of 4 bases from V and 6 bases from J, the junction contained 13 bases not matched to a gene. CDR3 DNA sequence: TGTGCCAGCAGCCCTATGCCGGGACTAACGTCCGAGCAGTACTTC. Its translation is CASSPMPGLTSEQYF.

The chain combines TRBV20-1 with TRBJ2-4, with 7 bases lining up with TRBD1. The trim removed 5 bases at V and 5 bases at J, leaving 9 bases unmatched. The CDR3 runs 14 residues. In germline, CDR1 is DFQATT, CDR2 SNEGSKA (reference sequence). In DNA, the CDR3 is TGCAGTGCTCGACAGGGCAGTGGCCAAAACATTCAGTACTTC. Residues: CSARQGSGQNIQYF.

The chain combines TRBV21-1 with TRBJ2-3; the table's D call TRBD2 went unverified against the DNA. TRBV21-1 is noted as a pseudogene. There are 18 residues in the CDR3. This chain's CDR3 is CAVAREGRAGVDTDTQYF. The CDR3 DNA sequence: TGTGCCGTCGCAAGGGAGGGCCGAGCGGGGGTTGACACAGATACGCAGTATTTT.

This clonotype was seen a handful of times. At one boundary the junction diverges from the germline segment, which might be a read error. The chain couples TRBV7-7 to TRBJ2-1, with 8 bases identical to TRBD2. Germline-derived CDR1 and CDR2 are SSHAT and FNYEAQ (reference sequence). The CDR3 extends over 15 amino acids. The CDR3 here is CASSLGSTSGEEQFF. The CDR3 bases are TGTGCGAGCAGCTTAGGATCTACTAGCGGAGAAGAGCAGTTCTTC.

The V and J genes are TRBV7-9 and TRBJ2-7; D is unresolved. With the DNA end fitting TRBJ2-5 better, the J assignment may be wrong. In germline, CDR1 is SEHNR, CDR2 FQNEAQ (reference sequence). The CDR3 is 13 amino acids. The DNA of the CDR3 is TGTGCCAGCAGCCCCCCCCCCAGTAGGACCCAGTACTTC. As protein: CASSPPPSRTQYF.

There are many counts of this clonotype. The rearrangement uses TRBV7-9 and TRBJ2-1; tentative D call: TRBD2 (6 bases). The CDR3 is 14 residues long. V was shortened by 0 bases and J by 7 bases, with 10 bases between the two germline ends. Germline V gene sequence: CDR1 SEHNR, CDR2 FQNEAQ (reference sequence). The CDR3 DNA sequence: TGTGCCAGCAGCTTAGCGGGAGGAGGGAATGAGCAGTTCTTC. Encoded protein: CASSLAGGGNEQFF.

Note on this clonotype: Sequence at one end of the junction differs from germline and may be a read error. The chain employs TRBV7-2 and TRBJ1-2; D is ambiguous. The CDR3 sequence is 16 residues long. Germline assignment: CDR1 SGHTA and CDR2 FQGNSA. The CDR3 reads CASSLAPGTGNCGYTF. The DNA for the CDR3 is TGTGCCAGCAGCTTAGCGCCGGGCACGGGGAACTGTGGCTACACCTTC.

The V call is TRBV6-5, the J call TRBJ2-5, with D perhaps TRBD1 or TRBD2 (5 bases each). The DNA end favors TRBJ2-7, so the J call may be wrong. Germline V lookup: CDR1 MNHEY, CDR2 SVGAGI. This CDR3 is built from 14 residues. The CDR3, as DNA: TGTGCCAGCAGTTACGATGAGGGGACCTACGAGCAGTACTTC. Translating gives CASSYDEGTYEQYF.

This chain joins TRBV18 and TRBJ1-6; TRBD1 agrees at 7 bases. The CDR3 runs 14 residues. Germline V lookup: CDR1 KGHSH, CDR2 LQKENI. After removal of 5 bases from V and 11 bases from J, the junction contained 9 bases not matched to a gene. CDR3 DNA: TGTGCCAGCTCATCCGGACAGGCACGGCCACCCCTCCACTTT. This encodes CASSSGQARPPLHF.

The genes are TRBV5-1 and TRBJ2-3; 12 bases align to TRBD2. Unmatched junction bases numbered 11, after V lost 5 bases and J lost 10 bases. The V gene's germline CDR1 is SGHRS and CDR2 YFSETQ. The CDR3 length is 15 residues. In nucleotides, the CDR3 is TGCGCCAGCAGTTCGGGTACTAGCGGGGGGATGGCGCAGTATTTT. Protein sequence: CASSSGTSGGMAQYF.

The J gene is TRBJ1-1, the V gene TRBV28; D unresolved. The germline V gene encodes CDR1 MDHEN and CDR2 SYDVKM. The CDR3 contains 15 residues. Trimming cost V 3 bases and J 1 base, with 12 bases left between them. CDR3 in amino acids: CASSLRPPANTEAFF. In DNA, the CDR3 is TGTGCCAGCAGTTTGCGGCCCCCCGCGAACACTGAAGCTTTCTTT.

V and J are TRBV29-1 and TRBJ1-2; D gene ambiguous. V gave up 3 bases and J gave up 8 bases, with 7 bases separating them. Germline V CDR1 and CDR2: SQVTM, ANQGSEA. This CDR3 has 10 amino acids. CDR3: CSVEVEGYTF. In nucleotides, the CDR3 is TGCAGCGTTGAGGTCGAGGGCTACACCTTC.

This clonotype showed up many times. The V call is TRBV7-2, the J call TRBJ2-5, with 7 bases matching TRBD2. Germline-derived CDR1 and CDR2 are SGHTA and FQGNSA. The V segment lost 0 bases and the J segment 5 bases; nucleotides outside the gene matches: 3. This CDR3 is built from 14 residues. DNA for the CDR3: TGTGCCAGCAGCTTAGCGGGAGGGCCGGAGACCCAGTACTTC. Its protein is CASSLAGGPETQYF.

This clonotype was recorded a few times. This sequence joins TRBV7-2 and TRBJ2-1; D is undetermined. The CDR3 extends over 12 amino acids. Trimming took 1 base from V and 10 from J, leaving 8 bases between them. The V gene's germline CDR1 is SGHTA and CDR2 FQGNSA. CDR3 sequence (DNA): TGTGCCAGCAGCTTAGTTAACCGAGAGCAGTTCTTC. Its protein is CASSLVNREQFF.